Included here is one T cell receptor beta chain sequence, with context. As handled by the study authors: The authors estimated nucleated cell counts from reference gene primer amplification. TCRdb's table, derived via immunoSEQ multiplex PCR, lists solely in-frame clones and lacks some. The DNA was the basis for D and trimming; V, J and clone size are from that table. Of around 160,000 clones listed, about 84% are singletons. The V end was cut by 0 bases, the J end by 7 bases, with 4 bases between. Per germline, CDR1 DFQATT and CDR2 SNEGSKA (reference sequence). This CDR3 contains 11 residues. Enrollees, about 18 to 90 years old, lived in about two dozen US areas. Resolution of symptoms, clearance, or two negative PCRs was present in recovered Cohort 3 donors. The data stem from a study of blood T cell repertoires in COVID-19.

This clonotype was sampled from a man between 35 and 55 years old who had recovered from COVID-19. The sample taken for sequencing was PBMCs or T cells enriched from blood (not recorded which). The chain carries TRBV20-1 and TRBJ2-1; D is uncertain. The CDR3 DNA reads TGCAGTGCTAGAGACGGTAATGAGCAGTTCTTC. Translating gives CSARDGNEQFF.